A selection of T cell receptor beta chains follows, all from one sample in a study of CD8+ T cells in alopecia areata. Data came from immunoSEQ multiplex PCR; TCRdb stores just in-frame clones and leaves some out. Found here are tens of thousands of clones, 62% of them singletons; the top ten hold 15% to 20%. Input material: NKG2D-high CD8+ T cells sorted from blood. Receptors originate from a human donor with alopecia areata. Both conserved end residues are part of each CDR3. A D gene is named only where the DNA matches it firmly. Clone size is given for some rows only: seen once, a few or many times, or a class if the clone is expanded.

J,D,V,size,DNA,CDR3
TRBJ1-1,NA,TRBV7-6,NA,TGTGCCAGCAGCTTGGAGGGTCGGAACACTGAAGCTTTCTTT,CASSLEGRNTEAFF
TRBJ2-5,NA,TRBV6-5,few,TGTGCCAGCAGTTATGGGGATCAAGAGACCCAGTACTTC,CASSYGDQETQYF
TRBJ1-1,NA,TRBV5-4,few,TGTGCCAGCAGCTTGAGAATCGGCACTGAAGCTTTCTTT,CASSLRIGTEAFF
TRBJ2-2,NA,TRBV29-1,few,TGCAGCCTAGTGGGGGCAGCCAGAAAAGGGGAGCTGTTTTTT,CSLVGAARKGELFF
TRBJ2-3,TRBD1,TRBV9,NA,TGTGCCAGCAGTCGAACCGGGACAGGGATCACAGATACGCAGTATTTT,CASSRTGTGITDTQYF
TRBJ2-7,NA,TRBV6-6,NA,TGTGCCAGCAGTCCCCGAGCCTACGAGCAGTACTTC,CASSPRAYEQYF
TRBJ2-7,TRBD1,TRBV19,NA,TGTGCCAGTAGCCCGGACAGGGCACCCTACGAGCAGTACTTC,CASSPDRAPYEQYF
TRBJ2-3,NA,TRBV5-6,NA,TGTGCCAGCAGCTTGGAGTTTCGGGCCTCACCAGATACGCAGTATTTT,CASSLEFRASPDTQYF
TRBJ2-5,NA,TRBV5-1,few,TGCGCCAGCAGCTTGGTAGGCCCCCCGGAGACCCAGTACTTC,CASSLVGPPETQYF
TRBJ1-1,NA,TRBV7-3,NA,TGTGCCAGCAGCTTATGGGGGGCGTACACTGAAGCTTTCTTT,CASSLWGAYTEAFF
TRBJ2-3,TRBD1,TRBV29-1,few,TGCAGCGCACCCGGGACAGGGGGGACAGATACGCAGTATTTT,CSAPGTGGTDTQYF
TRBJ2-7,NA,TRBV5-4,NA,TGTGCCAGCAGCCCATTTAGCGGAAGCTCCTACGAGCAGTACTTC,CASSPFSGSSYEQYF
TRBJ2-1,TRBD2,TRBV4-1,NA,TGCGCCAGCAGCCGCGGACTAGCGGGAGATGTTGAGCAGTTCTTC,CASSRGLAGDVEQFF
TRBJ2-7,NA,TRBV6-1,NA,TGTGCCAGCAGAGCCATCCTGGCGGAGAACTACGAGCAGTACTTC,CASRAILAENYEQYF
TRBJ2-2,NA,TRBV27,NA,TGTGCCAGCAGTCCCCGGGCGAGCTTGACGCTGTTTTTT,CASSPRASLTLFF
TRBJ2-1,NA,TRBV7-9,large,TGTGCCAGCAGCTCGGATTCGCCTCATGAGCAGTTCTTC,CASSSDSPHEQFF
TRBJ2-1,TRBD2,TRBV9,NA,TGTGCCAGCAGCCCCGACTCCGGAGGACTAGCGCAGTTCTTC,CASSPDSGGLAQFF
TRBJ1-2,TRBD1,TRBV6-6,NA,TGTGCCAGCAGTTACGACAGGGAGTTGGTTGATGGCTACACCTTC,CASSYDRELVDGYTF
TRBJ2-3,NA,TRBV5-1,NA,TGCGCCAGCAGCTTGGTACAGATCACAGATACGCAGTATTTT,CASSLVQITDTQYF
TRBJ1-4,NA,TRBV4-3,NA,TGCGCCAGCAAAAGGACGCAACCCAGTGAAAAACTGTTTTTT,CASKRTQPSEKLFF
TRBJ2-1,TRBD1,TRBV29-1,NA,TGCAGCGGCCGGGACAGCTCCTACAATGAGCAGTTCTTC,CSGRDSSYNEQFF
TRBJ2-7,TRBD1,TRBV5-1,NA,TGCGCCAGCAGCTCGGGGACAGGGGGAAGAAACGAGCAGTACTTC,CASSSGTGGRNEQYF
TRBJ2-7,NA,TRBV4-2,few,TGTGCCAGCAGCCAAGCAGGCAGAAACTACGAGCAGTACTTC,CASSQAGRNYEQYF
TRBJ2-3,TRBD2,TRBV6-5,NA,TGTGCCAGCAGGTCTAGCGGGAGTCTGTATACGCAGTATTTT,CASRSSGSLYTQYF